These 17 T cell receptor beta chains share one sample of origin, sequenced in a study of identical twins. TCRdb used MiXCR to reprocess the 5' RACE reads, holding one entry per CDR3 protein. The repertoire holds about 250,000 distinct CDR3 sequences, with about 7.5% as singletons. The sample was also reused in another study, on yellow fever vaccine responses in identical twins.

Sequencing was performed on CD8+ T cells sorted from blood. The receptors originated from a woman under 30 in good health.

This clonotype was seen a few times. The rearrangement uses TRBV15 and TRBJ2-5; D call uncertain. Germline CDR1 reads LNHNV; CDR2 reads YYDKDF (reference sequence). CDR3 length: 14 residues. V lost 0 bases to trimming and J lost 2 bases, with 7 bases between them. The CDR3 is CATSRDSEQETQYF. The CDR3 DNA sequence: TGTGCCACCAGCAGAGATTCGGAGCAAGAGACCCAGTACTTC.

This clonotype showed up just a few times. The genes are TRBV7-8 and TRBJ2-3; possibly TRBD1 or TRBD2 for D (5 bases each). This CDR3 has 15 residues. V was clipped by 2 bases and J by 6 bases, with 15 bases between them. Germline values: CDR1 SGHVS, CDR2 FQNEAQ. CDR3 protein: CASSLPPGPRDTQYF. DNA for the CDR3: TGTGCCAGCAGCTTACCCCCGGGGCCCCGGGATACGCAGTATTTT.

This clonotype was recorded a few times. The rearrangement joins TRBV7-9 to TRBJ2-3, with TRBD1 identical over 7 bases. Trimming removed 8 bases from V and 4 bases from J; junction bases left unmatched: 18. From germline, CDR1 is SEHNR and CDR2 FQNEAQ (reference sequence). The CDR3 spans 17 residues. The CDR3 protein is CASRPSPDRSSADTQYF. The CDR3 DNA reads as TGTGCCAGCCGACCAAGCCCGGACAGGTCATCGGCAGATACGCAGTATTTT.

This chain connects TRBV11-1 to TRBJ2-2; the match to TRBD2 covers 12 bases. Germline loops: CDR1 SGHAT, CDR2 FQDESV (reference sequence). This CDR3 is built from 18 residues. The J segment lost 1 base and the V segment lost 5 bases, leaving 8 bases of the junction unmatched. The CDR3 spells CASSHPTSGGMNTGELFF. The DNA for the CDR3 is TGTGCCAGCAGCCACCCGACTAGCGGGGGAATGAACACCGGGGAGCTGTTTTTT.

The table lists this clonotype with a few counts. The rearrangement uses TRBV15 and TRBJ1-5; D unclear. Between the trimmed V and J ends, which lost 0 bases and 0 bases, there was a span of 6 bases. Germline V gives CDR1 LNHNV, CDR2 YYDKDF (reference sequence). CDR3 size: 15 residues. The CDR3 DNA follows: TGTGCCACCAGCAGAGATAGGAATAGCAATCAGCCCCAGCATTTT. As protein: CATSRDRNSNQPQHF. Using reference TRBV15 and TRBJ1-5 for the parts outside the CDR3, the full variable domain is DAMVIQNPRYQVTQFGKPVTLSCSQTLNHNVMYWYQQKSSQAPKLLFHYYDKDFNNEADTPDNFQSRRPNTSFCFLDIRSPGLGDTAMYLCATSRDRNSNQPQHFGDGTRLSIL.

The chain uses TRBV24-1 and TRBJ2-2; TRBD1 agrees at 10 bases. In germline, CDR1 is KGHDR, CDR2 SFDVKD. J lost 5 bases, V lost 10 bases, and 3 bases had no gene match. The CDR3 extends over 13 amino acids. CDR3: CATGQGLTGELFF. The CDR3 nucleotides are TGTGCCACGGGACAGGGGTTAACCGGGGAGCTGTTTTTT.

This clonotype appeared a few times. The rearrangement uses TRBV27 and TRBJ2-3; TRBD2 matches at 9 bases. This CDR3 is built from 18 residues. Per the germline V gene, CDR1 is MNHEY and CDR2 is SMNVEV (reference sequence). The ends lost 10 bases at V and 2 bases at J; junction bases unmatched: 19. CDR3 in DNA: TGTGCCACCACCCCCGCTTATGGTAGCGGGGGCCCCACAGATACGCAGTATTTT. As protein: CATTPAYGSGGPTDTQYF.

In its sample, this clonotype was seen many times. The rearrangement links TRBV6-5 to TRBJ2-1; 8 bases are a match to TRBD2. V lost 4 bases and J lost 1; bases outside the gene matches: 3. Germline V gene data show CDR1 as MNHEY and CDR2 as SVGAGI. CDR3 length equals 15 residues. CDR3 in DNA: TGTGCCAGCAGTTTGGAGCGGGGGTCCTACAATGAGCAGTTCTTC. Translation gives CASSLERGSYNEQFF.

In this sample, this clonotype turned up a few times. This sequence joins TRBV11-2 and TRBJ2-5; D is unclear. Germline V gives CDR1 SGHAT, CDR2 FQNNGV. This CDR3 is 14 amino acids long. Trimming shortened V by 1 base and J by 3 bases, and 9 bases separated the two germline ends. CDR3 in amino acids: CASSLVLSEETQYF. The CDR3 nucleotides read TGTGCCAGCAGCTTAGTTTTGTCCGAAGAGACCCAGTACTTC.

This rearrangement joins TRBV21-1 to TRBJ2-5; TRBD1, as called in the table, went unchecked against the DNA. TRBV21-1 constitutes a pseudogene. The CDR3 has 15 residues. CDR3 residues: CASSTGPGVTKTQYF. The DNA of the CDR3 is TGTGCCAGCAGTACCGGACCGGGAGTTACGAAGACCCAGTACTTC.

This clonotype was seen many times. The chain joins TRBV14 to TRBJ2-1, with no clear D. The germline V gene has CDR1 SGHDN and CDR2 FVKESK. This CDR3 region has 15 residues. Trimming stripped 2 bases from V and 0 bases from J, with 8 bases between. DNA for the CDR3: TGTGCCAGCAGCCAATCTAGTTTCTCCTACAATGAGCAGTTCTTC. Protein product: CASSQSSFSYNEQFF.

This clonotype came up a few times. J is TRBJ2-5 and V is TRBV5-1, with D unclear. This CDR3 has 15 amino acids. The germline V gene has CDR1 SGHRS and CDR2 YFSETQ. Trimming cost V 0 bases and J 3 bases, with 12 bases left between them. The DNA for the CDR3 is TGCGCCAGCAGCTTGGAGGCTGGACCCGAAGAGACCCAGTACTTC. It specifies CASSLEAGPEETQYF. The variable domain in full, with the rest retrieved from reference TRBV5-1 and TRBJ2-5, is KAGVTQTPRYLIKTRGQQVTLSCSPISGHRSVSWYQQTPGQGLQFLFEYFSETQRNKGNFPGRFSGRQFSNSRSEMNVSTLELGDSALYLCASSLEAGPEETQYFGPGTRLLVL.

This clonotype was found many times. The chain carries TRBV4-1 and TRBJ2-1; weak D call: TRBD1 (6 bases). In germline, CDR1 is MGHRA, CDR2 YSYEKL. Trimming took off 0 bases at V and 0 bases at J, with 9 bases between the two ends. This CDR3 is built from 16 residues. CDR3 nucleotides: TGCGCCAGCAGCCAAGATATAGGGGGCTCCTACAATGAGCAGTTCTTC. Translation gives CASSQDIGGSYNEQFF.

This clonotype was detected only a few times. This rearrangement joins TRBV24-1 to TRBJ2-1; 9 bases line up with TRBD2. The CDR3 covers 15 residues. The trim removed 3 bases at V and 3 bases at J, leaving 2 bases unmatched. In germline, CDR1 is KGHDR, CDR2 SFDVKD. DNA of the CDR3: TGTGCCACCAGTGATGTACTAGCGGGCTACAATGAGCAGTTCTTC. Its protein product is CATSDVLAGYNEQFF.

This clonotype was found a few times. The V call is TRBV9, the J call TRBJ1-1; D perhaps matches TRBD1 (5 bases). Trimming stripped 3 bases from V and 7 bases from J, with 13 bases between. The CDR3 is 13 amino acids. CDR1 is SGDLS and CDR2 is YYNGEE in the germline V gene. Here the CDR3 reads CASSAPMRGEAFF. CDR3 in DNA: TGTGCCAGCAGCGCCCCGATGAGGGGTGAAGCTTTCTTT.

V gene TRBV20-1 combines with J gene TRBJ2-7; 14 nucleotides agree with TRBD2. CDR3 length equals 16 residues. Trimming removed 5 bases from V and 5 bases from J; junction bases left unmatched: 11. In germline, CDR1 is DFQATT, CDR2 SNEGSKA (reference sequence). CDR3 nucleotide sequence: TGCAGTGCTCCGACTAGCGGGGGGGCCGATTTCCACGAGCAGTACGTC. Its protein product is CSAPTSGGADFHEQYV.

The table lists this clonotype with a few counts. The rearrangement joins TRBV3-1 to TRBJ2-3, with 8 bases that match TRBD1. There are 18 residues in the CDR3. J was trimmed by 2 bases and V by 4 bases; bases with no gene match: 14. Germline values: CDR1 LGHDT, CDR2 YNNKEL (reference sequence). The CDR3 reads CASSPPDRVRRHTDTQYF. As DNA, the CDR3 is TGTGCCAGCAGCCCGCCGGACAGGGTGAGGAGGCACACAGATACGCAGTATTTT.